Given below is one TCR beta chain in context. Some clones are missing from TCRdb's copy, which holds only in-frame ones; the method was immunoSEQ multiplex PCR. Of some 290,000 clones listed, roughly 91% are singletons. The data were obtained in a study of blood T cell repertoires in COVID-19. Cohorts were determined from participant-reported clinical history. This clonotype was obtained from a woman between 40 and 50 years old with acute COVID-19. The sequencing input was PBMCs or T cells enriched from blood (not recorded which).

The CDR3 DNA reads as TGTGCCAGTACGCTAGGGACAATGAACACTGAAGCTTTCTTT. Translated, it gives CASTLGTMNTEAFF. V is TRBV19 and J is TRBJ1-1, with a tentative D call TRBD1 (6 bases). Germline V gives CDR1 LNHDA, CDR2 SQIVND (reference sequence). V was shortened by 7 bases and J by 0 bases, with 12 bases between the two germline ends. The CDR3 has 14 residues.